What follows are 3 T cell receptor beta chains derived from one specimen sequenced in a study of blood T cell repertoires in COVID-19. Repertoires were generated with immunoSEQ multiplex PCR, while TCRdb's copy carries only in-frame clones and drops some. The sample includes 200,000 to 250,000 clones, roughly 82% of them seen just once. Sequenced: peripheral blood. The receptors were sampled from a middle-aged woman who had recovered from COVID-19.

The CDR3 spells CATELGTGSFYEQYF. The DNA for the CDR3 is TGTGCCACCGAATTAGGGACAGGGTCATTCTACGAGCAGTACTTC. The chain links TRBV28 to TRBJ2-7, with 9 nucleotides matching TRBD1. This CDR3 is built from 15 residues. Germline values: CDR1 MDHEN, CDR2 SYDVKM. The trim removed 10 bases at V and 3 bases at J, leaving 13 bases unmatched.

The gene calls are TRBV6-5 and TRBJ1-1; 7 bases are a match to TRBD1. Germline V CDR1 and CDR2: MNHEY, SVGAGI. The CDR3 sequence is 14 residues long. V trimming: 4 bases; J trimming: 5 bases; junction bases outside the gene matches: 7. The CDR3 loop reads CASSSQGLGTEAFF. Written as DNA, the CDR3 is TGTGCCAGCAGTTCACAGGGGTTGGGGACTGAAGCTTTCTTT.

The chain carries TRBV6-5 and TRBJ1-4, with 8 bases lining up with TRBD1. The germline V gene encodes CDR1 MNHEY and CDR2 SVGAGI. Trimming removed 5 bases from V and 6 bases from J; junction bases left unmatched: 8. CDR3 size: 15 residues. CDR3 bases: TGTGCCAGCAGTAATCCACAGGGGGGATATGAAAAACTGTTTTTT. This sequence encodes CASSNPQGGYEKLFF.